This TCR beta chain stems from a study of shared clonotypes between healthy human individuals. Only in-frame clones appear in the TCRdb table, and some are missing; sequencing was by immunoSEQ multiplex PCR. There are around 1.6 million clones in the sample; 95% to 99% occur only once, and about 0.45% lies in the top ten. In regard to this clone: Its antigen is currently unknown.

Looked up from germline, CDR1 is SGHTA and CDR2 is FQGNSA. The CDR3 totals 14 residues. Trimming took 1 base from V and 4 from J, leaving 11 bases between them. Study-wide points: Of the naive CD4 clonotypes, roughly 5% were shared across a handful of donors.

The chain links TRBV7-2 to TRBJ2-7; D not resolved. Sample: naive CD4+ T cells sorted from blood. Noted subset: CD45RA+ positively selected. This sequence was found in a man younger than 40 in good health. This CDR3 reads CASSLGQTAYEQYF. Written as DNA, the CDR3 is TGTGCCAGCAGCTTAGGGCAGACTGCTTACGAGCAGTACTTC.